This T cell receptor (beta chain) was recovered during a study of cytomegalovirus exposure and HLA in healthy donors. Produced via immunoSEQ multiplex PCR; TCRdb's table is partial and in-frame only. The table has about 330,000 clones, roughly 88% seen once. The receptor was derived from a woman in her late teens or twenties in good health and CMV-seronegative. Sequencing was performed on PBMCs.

Here the CDR3 DNA reads TGTGCCAGCAGTTTGGCGGATAGCAATCAGCCCCAGCATTTT. Its translation: CASSLADSNQPQHF. The chain couples TRBV27 to TRBJ1-5; D gene unclear. The germline CDR1 and CDR2 sequences are MNHEY and SMNVEV (reference sequence). The CDR3 is 14 amino acids. V was shortened by 3 bases and J by 0 bases, with 6 bases between the two germline ends.